The entry below gives a single T cell receptor (beta chain) sequence along with its context. The CDR3 runs to 15 residues. The V gene lost 4 bases and the J gene lost 0 bases, with 11 bases spanning the gap. Germline loops: CDR1 SGHRS, CDR2 YFSETQ. The data originate from a study of T cell responses to AZD1222 COVID-19 vaccine. At the level of the study: Second-dose recipients at about 4 or about 12 weeks were treated as one pooled group.

The data were produced by immunoSEQ multiplex PCR, yet TCRdb's version contains in-frame clones alone and is incomplete. The sample has around 160,000 clones, roughly 91% seen once. The rearrangement uses TRBV5-1 and TRBJ1-3; no clear D gene. This sample comprised peripheral blood, obtained on day 0 of AZD1222 vaccination. The receptor was isolated from an adult in good health. CDR3 residues: CASSPGPLSGNTIYF. The CDR3 region has the DNA TGCGCCAGCAGCCCAGGACCGCTCTCTGGAAACACCATATATTTT.